Listed below are T cell receptor beta chains from one sample, sequenced in a study of T cells after yellow fever vaccination. Each CDR3 protein is one row after TCRdb ran MiXCR on the 5' RACE reads. The sample records 200,000 to 300,000 distinct CDR3 sequences, about 3.5% being singletons. Specimen: PBMCs, collected 15 days after the yellow fever booster vaccination. The receptors come from a man aged 18 to 30 who received the YFV17D yellow fever vaccine. CDR3s include the opening cysteine and the closing phenylalanine or tryptophan. Each record gives: CDR3 protein, J gene, CDR3 length, V gene.

CDR3: CASSMGQVASPLHF
J: TRBJ1-6
length: 14
V: TRBV13

CDR3: CASRQAGSSYNEQFF
J: TRBJ2-1
length: 15
V: TRBV10-2

CDR3: CASRPGQGRDTGELFF
J: TRBJ2-2
length: 16
V: TRBV7-2

CDR3: CAGLLGRSTEAFF
J: TRBJ1-1
length: 13
V: TRBV3-1

CDR3: CASSESDWRYEQYF
J: TRBJ2-7
length: 14
V: TRBV25-1

CDR3: CASTQWVAGDSGANVLTF
J: TRBJ2-6
length: 18
V: TRBV5-1

CDR3: CASSVQRGRETQYF
J: TRBJ2-5
length: 14
V: TRBV27

CDR3: CASSGNEGFHYNEQFF
J: TRBJ2-1
length: 16
V: TRBV27

CDR3: CASSQQRTLPNTEAFF
J: TRBJ1-1
length: 16
V: TRBV7-9

CDR3: CASSYLGTSGASTDTQYF
J: TRBJ2-3
length: 18
V: TRBV2

CDR3: CASSLTGGSNQPQHF
J: TRBJ1-5
length: 15
V: TRBV7-3

CDR3: CSARDLRGYQETQYF
J: TRBJ2-5
length: 15
V: TRBV20-1

CDR3: CASSQGIRYANTEAFF
J: TRBJ1-1
length: 16
V: TRBV3-1

CDR3: CASSLAGAETGELFF
J: TRBJ2-2
length: 15
V: TRBV2

CDR3: CASSQVIAYEQYF
J: TRBJ2-7
length: 13
V: TRBV4-1

CDR3: CSARELTGRETQYF
J: TRBJ2-5
length: 14
V: TRBV20-1

CDR3: CASSQELSPSNQPQHF
J: TRBJ1-5
length: 16
V: TRBV4-1

CDR3: CASSLAPALGTDTQYF
J: TRBJ2-3
length: 16
V: TRBV7-6

CDR3: CASSLVTGGYGYTF
J: TRBJ1-2
length: 14
V: TRBV7-9

CDR3: CAGSPTRDTQYF
J: TRBJ2-3
length: 12
V: TRBV7-2

CDR3: CASSNPGKHQPQHF
J: TRBJ1-5
length: 14
V: TRBV11-2

CDR3: CASSFNLGTQYF
J: TRBJ2-5
length: 12
V: TRBV7-9

CDR3: CASSTGGGSPLHF
J: TRBJ1-6
length: 13
V: TRBV6-5

CDR3: CASSPTGAYGYTF
J: TRBJ1-2
length: 13
V: TRBV12-3/TRBV12-4

CDR3: CASSQGLAYSGANVLTF
J: TRBJ2-6
length: 17
V: TRBV3-1

CDR3: CSAMGSIYNEQFF
J: TRBJ2-1
length: 13
V: TRBV20-1

CDR3: CASSLRGGEGAFF
J: TRBJ1-1
length: 13
V: TRBV4-1

CDR3: CASSGQGREQYF
J: TRBJ2-7
length: 12
V: TRBV6-6

CDR3: CASSLTGTGRFGYTF
J: TRBJ1-2
length: 15
V: TRBV5-6

CDR3: CSARTSGVNEQYF
J: TRBJ2-7
length: 13
V: TRBV20-1

CDR3: CASSQGPAGAFF
J: TRBJ1-1
length: 12
V: TRBV4-2

CDR3: CASSFRSPETQYF
J: TRBJ2-5
length: 13
V: TRBV7-9

CDR3: CASSLGEYDDNEQFF
J: TRBJ2-1
length: 15
V: TRBV5-1

CDR3: CASSILLRGSNQPQHF
J: TRBJ1-5
length: 16
V: TRBV19

CDR3: CASRLAGSHNEQFF
J: TRBJ2-1
length: 14
V: TRBV12-3/TRBV12-4

CDR3: CASSPGGQSDTQYF
J: TRBJ2-3
length: 14
V: TRBV5-1

CDR3: CASSSGQGAKNIQYF
J: TRBJ2-4
length: 15
V: TRBV7-9

CDR3: CASSLATSTDTQYF
J: TRBJ2-3
length: 14
V: TRBV7-2

CDR3: CASSSGTDEKLFF
J: TRBJ1-4
length: 13
V: TRBV5-4

CDR3: CASSLGVRTAYNEQFF
J: TRBJ2-1
length: 16
V: TRBV5-1

CDR3: CASSLRGFNTGELFF
J: TRBJ2-2
length: 15
V: TRBV5-1

CDR3: CASSYADFTAYNEQFF
J: TRBJ2-1
length: 16
V: TRBV6-2/TRBV6-3

CDR3: CASIPGVEYNEQFF
J: TRBJ2-1
length: 14
V: TRBV7-8

CDR3: CASSLASQGDSGNTIYF
J: TRBJ1-3
length: 17
V: TRBV5-1

CDR3: CASSLAGTNTEAFF
J: TRBJ1-1
length: 14
V: TRBV5-1

CDR3: CASSLVRPHTDTQYF
J: TRBJ2-3
length: 15
V: TRBV7-8

CDR3: CASSQDNTWYGYTF
J: TRBJ1-2
length: 14
V: TRBV4-2

CDR3: CASSLVGGIKNIQYF
J: TRBJ2-4
length: 15
V: TRBV6-5

CDR3: CASSQDFGGGRGDTQYF
J: TRBJ2-3
length: 17
V: TRBV4-3

CDR3: CASGTQPYEQYF
J: TRBJ2-7
length: 12
V: TRBV14

CDR3: CASSAILRAEAFF
J: TRBJ1-1
length: 13
V: TRBV25-1

CDR3: CASSPDPLAGSGNTIYF
J: TRBJ1-3
length: 17
V: TRBV5-1

CDR3: CASSAEGRAPLHF
J: TRBJ1-6
length: 13
V: TRBV9

CDR3: CAISDRADTQYF
J: TRBJ2-3
length: 12
V: TRBV10-3